The following is a T cell receptor beta chain sequence with its context. TCRdb's copy holds only in-frame clones and misses some; the assay was immunoSEQ multiplex PCR. The sample has 150,000 to 200,000 clones; over 85% are singletons. This CDR3 spans 15 amino acids. V was trimmed by 4 bases and J by 4 bases, leaving 11 bases between them. Germline V CDR1 and CDR2: SNHLY, FYNNEI. The sample originates from a study of blood T cell repertoires in COVID-19. At the level of the study: PBMCs, B-cell-depleted T cells, or T cells provided the cDNA or gDNA that made up the material.

The TCR comes from a man between 60 and 75 years old with active or convalescent COVID-19. V is TRBV2 and J is TRBJ1-6, with D perhaps TRBD1 (5 bases). The sample consisted of peripheral blood. The CDR3: CASSADTGYNSPLHF. CDR3 DNA sequence: TGTGCCAGCAGTGCCGATACAGGTTATAATTCACCCCTCCACTTT.